The present entry profiles one T cell receptor (beta chain) with its context. The antigen is undetermined. CDR3 length equals 15 residues. Trimming removed 5 bases from V and 6 bases from J; junction bases left unmatched: 10. Germline assignment: CDR1 SGHRS and CDR2 YFSETQ. The sample originates from a study of blood T cells in healthy people across ages. Regarding the study as a whole: Estimated diversity, derived from one million T cells, was regarded as an underestimate. The unknown donor CMV status may have confounded expanded clonotype changes. Across the age range, TCR beta diversity per million T cells fell in a roughly linear way.

The sample, around 9.9 milliliters of peripheral blood, was drawn from each donor. Combining a sample-barcoded 5' primer with a J-beta primer mix, a second PCR ran for about 6 to 12 cycles. MiXCR, applied by TCRdb to the 5' RACE reads, yields one record per CDR3 protein. Here the sample spans 2 million or so distinct CDR3 sequences, roughly 49% being singletons. The sequenced sample was blood. The chain carries TRBV5-1 and TRBJ2-3; the match to TRBD2 covers 9 bases. This sequence was found in a woman in her thirties or forties in good health. As DNA, the CDR3 is TGCGCCAGCAGTGCCGAGCGGGGGGTCGGGGATACGCAGTATTTT. Its protein product is CASSAERGVGDTQYF.